The 8 T cell receptor beta chains below all came from one sample that was sequenced in a study of technical replicates of blood from a handful of donors. Some clones are missing from TCRdb's copy, which holds only in-frame ones; the method was immunoSEQ multiplex PCR. The table includes about 100,000 clones, approximately 95% detected once. Sequencing used T cells isolated from PBMCs. These receptors all stem from a human donor in good health.

The chain uses TRBV12-5 and TRBJ2-3; TRBD2 matches at 11 bases. Germline lookup yields CDR1 LGHNT and CDR2 FRNRAP. V was pared by 5 bases and J by 2 bases, with 3 bases of the junction left unmatched. This CDR3 is built from 15 residues. CDR3 in amino acids: CASGPGLAVTDTQYF. CDR3 sequence (DNA): TGTGCTAGTGGTCCGGGACTAGCGGTCACAGATACGCAGTATTTT.

The chain joins TRBV30 to TRBJ2-7; D gene ambiguous. The CDR3 loop spans 12 amino acids. Germline V lookup: CDR1 GTSNPN, CDR2 SVGIG (reference sequence). V was trimmed by 3 bases and J by 4 bases, leaving 10 bases between them. DNA of the CDR3: TGTGCCTGGAGCCAAATGAGTTACGAGCAGTACTTC. It is translated as CAWSQMSYEQYF.

The rearrangement joins TRBV19 to TRBJ2-1; 14 positions agree with TRBD2. This CDR3 comprises 12 residues. CDR1 and CDR2 (germline): LNHDA, SQIVND (reference sequence). The junction had 0 bases not matched to a gene; V was cut back by 8 bases and J by 9 bases. The CDR3, as DNA: TGTGCCAGTGGGACTAGCGGGGGTGAGCAGTTCTTC. Protein: CASGTSGGEQFF.

This clone was counted a single time. The rearrangement links TRBV11-3 to TRBJ1-2; 11 bases align to TRBD1. The CDR3 runs 15 residues. Germline CDR1 reads SGHNT; CDR2 reads YENEEA. V was pared by 5 bases and J by 4 bases, with 6 bases of the junction left unmatched. The CDR3 sequence: CASSNGTGGSYGYTF. CDR3 sequence (DNA): TGTGCCAGCAGCAACGGGACAGGGGGAAGCTATGGCTACACCTTC.

The V and J genes are TRBV15 and TRBJ1-4, with 11 bases matching TRBD1. The J segment lost 10 bases and the V segment lost 5 bases, leaving 6 bases of the junction unmatched. This CDR3 has 14 residues. In germline, CDR1 is LNHNV, CDR2 YYDKDF (reference sequence). The CDR3 loop reads CATSVGTGGGKLFF. CDR3 sequence (DNA): TGTGCCACCAGCGTAGGGACAGGGGGTGGAAAACTGTTTTTT.

The J gene is TRBJ1-1, the V gene TRBV5-8; D is perhaps TRBD1 (5 bases). Germline V CDR1 and CDR2: SGHTS, YDEGEE. CDR3 length: 15 amino acids. V lost 0 bases to trimming and J lost 3 bases, with 12 bases between them. The CDR3 spells CASSLARAGDTEAFF. The CDR3 coding sequence is TGTGCCAGCAGCTTGGCCAGGGCAGGAGACACTGAAGCTTTCTTT.

V is TRBV7-8 and J is TRBJ1-1, with a weak D call TRBD1 (6 bases). The CDR3 consists of 14 residues. Deletions cut 4 bases from V and 0 bases from J, with 9 bases between. The germline gives CDR1 SGHVS, CDR2 FQNEAQ. In DNA form, the CDR3 reads TGTGCCAGCAGCTCACAGGGCGTGAACACTGAAGCTTTCTTT. Protein product: CASSSQGVNTEAFF.

This clone has just one count. The rearrangement joins TRBV5-1 to TRBJ1-4; D call uncertain. This CDR3 region has 15 residues. Looked up from germline, CDR1 is SGHRS and CDR2 is YFSETQ. The V end lost 7 bases, the J end lost 0 bases, and 13 bases lay between the germline ends. The CDR3 DNA reads as TGCGCCAGCCGTGAGGGCGGCACAACTAATGAAAAACTGTTTTTT. Its protein product is CASREGGTTNEKLFF.